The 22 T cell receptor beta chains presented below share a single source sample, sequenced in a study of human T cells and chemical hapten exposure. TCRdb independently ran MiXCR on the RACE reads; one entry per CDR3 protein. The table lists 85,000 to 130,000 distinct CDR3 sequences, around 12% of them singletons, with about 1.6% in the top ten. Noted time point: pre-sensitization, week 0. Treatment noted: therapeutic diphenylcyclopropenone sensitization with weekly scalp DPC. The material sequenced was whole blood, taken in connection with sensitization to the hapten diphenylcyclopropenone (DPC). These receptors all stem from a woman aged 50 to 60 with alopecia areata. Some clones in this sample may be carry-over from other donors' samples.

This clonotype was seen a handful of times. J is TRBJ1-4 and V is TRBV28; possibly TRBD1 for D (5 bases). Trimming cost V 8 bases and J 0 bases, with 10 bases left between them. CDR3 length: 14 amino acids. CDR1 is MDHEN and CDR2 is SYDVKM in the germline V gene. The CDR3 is CASSGAATNEKLFF. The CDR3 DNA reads TGTGCCAGCTCTGGGGCAGCAACTAATGAAAAACTGTTTTTT.

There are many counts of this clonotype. The CDR3 coding sequence is TGTGCCAGTAGTATAGCCGGGAACAATCAGCCCCAGCATTTT. Translated: CASSIAGNNQPQHF. V gene TRBV19 combines with J gene TRBJ1-5; D is unclear. The germline V gene has CDR1 LNHDA and CDR2 SQIVND (reference sequence). Trimming stripped 1 base from V and 3 bases from J, with 7 bases between. This CDR3 contains 14 residues.

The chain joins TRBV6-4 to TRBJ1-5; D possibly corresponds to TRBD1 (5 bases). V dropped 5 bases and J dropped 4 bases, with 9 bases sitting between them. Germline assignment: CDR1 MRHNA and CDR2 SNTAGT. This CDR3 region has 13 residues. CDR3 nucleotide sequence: TGTGCCAGCAGTATGGGACCGAATCAGCCCCAGCATTTT. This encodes CASSMGPNQPQHF.

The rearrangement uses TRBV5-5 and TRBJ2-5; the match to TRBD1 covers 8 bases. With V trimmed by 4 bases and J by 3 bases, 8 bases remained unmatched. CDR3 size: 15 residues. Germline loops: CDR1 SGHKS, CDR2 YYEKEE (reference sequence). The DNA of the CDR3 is TGTGCCAGCAGCACCCGACAGGGGAGGAAAGAGACCCAGTACTTC. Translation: CASSTRQGRKETQYF.

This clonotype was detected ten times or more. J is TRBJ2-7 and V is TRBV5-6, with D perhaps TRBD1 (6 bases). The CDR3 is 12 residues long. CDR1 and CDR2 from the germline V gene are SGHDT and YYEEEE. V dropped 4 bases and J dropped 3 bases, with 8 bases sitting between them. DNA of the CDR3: TGTGCCAGCAGCACACAGGGCTACGAGCAGTACTTC. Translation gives CASSTQGYEQYF.

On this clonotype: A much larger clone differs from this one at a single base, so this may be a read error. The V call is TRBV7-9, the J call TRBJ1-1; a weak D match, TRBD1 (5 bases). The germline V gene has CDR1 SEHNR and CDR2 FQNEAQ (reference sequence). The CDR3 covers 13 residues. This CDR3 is CASSFSGNTEASF. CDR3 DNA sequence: TGTGCCAGCAGCTTCTCAGGGAACACTGAAGCTTCCTTT.

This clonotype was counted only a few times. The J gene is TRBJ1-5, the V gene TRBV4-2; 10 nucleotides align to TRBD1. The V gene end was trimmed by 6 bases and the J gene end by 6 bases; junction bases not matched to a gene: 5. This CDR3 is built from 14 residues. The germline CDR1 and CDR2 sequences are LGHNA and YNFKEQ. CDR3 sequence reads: CASRGTGAGQPQHF. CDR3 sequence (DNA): TGTGCCAGCAGGGGGACAGGGGCAGGTCAGCCCCAGCATTTT.

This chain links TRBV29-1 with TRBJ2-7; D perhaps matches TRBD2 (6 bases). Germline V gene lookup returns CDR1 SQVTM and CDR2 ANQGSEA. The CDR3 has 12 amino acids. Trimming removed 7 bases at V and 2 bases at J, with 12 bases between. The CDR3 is CSGGTTTYEQYF. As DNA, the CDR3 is TGCAGCGGCGGGACGACTACCTACGAGCAGTACTTC.

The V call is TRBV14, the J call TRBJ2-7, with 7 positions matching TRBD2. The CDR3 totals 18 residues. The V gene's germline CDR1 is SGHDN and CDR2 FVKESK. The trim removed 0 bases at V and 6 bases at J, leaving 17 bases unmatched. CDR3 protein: CASSQDPRGGTSGPEQYF. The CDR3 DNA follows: TGTGCCAGCAGCCAAGATCCAAGGGGAGGGACCTCAGGGCCCGAGCAGTACTTC.

The CDR3: CASSLGEIRHEQYF. CDR3 coding DNA: TGTGCCAGCAGCTTAGGGGAAATTCGGCACGAGCAGTACTTC. The chain joins TRBV7-9 to TRBJ2-7; D gene ambiguous. This CDR3 comprises 14 residues. Germline CDR1 is SEHNR and CDR2 is FQNEAQ (reference sequence). V dropped 1 base and J dropped 5 bases, with 12 bases sitting between them. The full variable domain, rest sourced from reference TRBV7-9 and TRBJ2-7, is DTGVSQNPRHKITKRGQNVTFRCDPISEHNRLYWYRQTLGQGPEFLTYFQNEAQLEKSRLLSDRFSAERPKGSFSTLEIQRTEQGDSAMYLCASSLGEIRHEQYFGPGTRLTVT.

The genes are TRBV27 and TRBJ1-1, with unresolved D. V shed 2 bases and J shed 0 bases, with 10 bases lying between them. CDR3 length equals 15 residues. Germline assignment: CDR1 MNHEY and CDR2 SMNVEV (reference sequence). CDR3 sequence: CASSLEWNLNTEAFF. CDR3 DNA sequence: TGTGCCAGCAGTTTAGAATGGAACCTGAACACTGAAGCTTTCTTT.

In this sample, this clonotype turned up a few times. Here the CDR3 DNA reads TGTGCCAGCAGCCAATACGAAGAGACCCAGTACTTC. Its protein product is CASSQYEETQYF. This rearrangement joins TRBV7-6 to TRBJ2-5; D is unclear. Trimming left V 5 bases short and J 3 bases short, with 7 bases between. This CDR3 contains 12 residues. Germline loops: CDR1 SGHVS, CDR2 FNYEAQ.

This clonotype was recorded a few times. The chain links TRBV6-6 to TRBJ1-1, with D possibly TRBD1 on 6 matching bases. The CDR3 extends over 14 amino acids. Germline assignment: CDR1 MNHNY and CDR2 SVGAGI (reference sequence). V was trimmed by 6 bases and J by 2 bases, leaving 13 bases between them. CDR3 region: CASRPDRPNTEAFF. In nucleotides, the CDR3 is TGTGCCAGCAGACCCGACAGGCCAAACACTGAAGCTTTCTTT.

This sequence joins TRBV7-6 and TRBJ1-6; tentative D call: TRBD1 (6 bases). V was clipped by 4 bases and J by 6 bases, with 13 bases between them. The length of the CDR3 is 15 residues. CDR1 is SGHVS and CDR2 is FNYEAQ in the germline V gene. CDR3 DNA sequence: TGTGCCAGCAGCTCCTTTCCAGGGGTTAATTCACCCCTCCACTTT. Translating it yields CASSSFPGVNSPLHF.

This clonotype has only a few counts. CDR3 sequence reads: CASSFGGRVQPQHF. CDR3 DNA: TGTGCCAGCAGTTTCGGGGGAAGGGTGCAGCCCCAGCATTTT. V and J are TRBV12-3 or TRBV12-4 and TRBJ1-5; the D gene is possibly TRBD1 (5 bases). This CDR3 region has 14 residues. V lost 3 bases and J lost 7, with 13 bases in between.

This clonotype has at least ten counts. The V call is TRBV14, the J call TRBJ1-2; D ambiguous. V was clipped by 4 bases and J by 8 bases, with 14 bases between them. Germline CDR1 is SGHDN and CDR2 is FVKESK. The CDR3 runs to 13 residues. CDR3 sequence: CASSLPSGRGYTF. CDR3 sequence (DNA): TGTGCCAGCAGCCTCCCCTCTGGGCGCGGCTACACCTTC. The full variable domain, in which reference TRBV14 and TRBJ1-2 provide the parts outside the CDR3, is EAGVTQFPSHSVIEKGQTVTLRCDPISGHDNLYWYRRVMGKEIKFLLHFVKESKQDESGMPNNRFLAERTGGTYSTLKVQPAELEDSGVYFCASSLPSGRGYTFGSGTRLTVV.

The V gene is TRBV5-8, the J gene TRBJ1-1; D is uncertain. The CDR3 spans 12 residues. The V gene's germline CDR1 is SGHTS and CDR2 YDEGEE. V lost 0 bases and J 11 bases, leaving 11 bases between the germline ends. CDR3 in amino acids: CASSLVLRRAFF. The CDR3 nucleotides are TGTGCCAGCAGCTTGGTGCTCCGGAGGGCTTTCTTT. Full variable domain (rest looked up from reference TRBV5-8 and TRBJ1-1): EAGVTQSPTHLIKTRGQQATLRCSPISGHTSVYWYQQALGLGLQFLLWYDEGEERNRGNFPPRFSGRQFPNYSSELNVNALELEDSALYLCASSLVLRRAFFGQGTRLTVV.

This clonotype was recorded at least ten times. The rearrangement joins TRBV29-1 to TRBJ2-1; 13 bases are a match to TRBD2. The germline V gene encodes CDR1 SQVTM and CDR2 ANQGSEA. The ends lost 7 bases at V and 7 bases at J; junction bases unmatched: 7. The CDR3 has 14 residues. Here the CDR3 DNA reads TGCAGCGGTGACTCGGGACTAGCGGGGAATGAGCAGTTCTTC. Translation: CSGDSGLAGNEQFF.

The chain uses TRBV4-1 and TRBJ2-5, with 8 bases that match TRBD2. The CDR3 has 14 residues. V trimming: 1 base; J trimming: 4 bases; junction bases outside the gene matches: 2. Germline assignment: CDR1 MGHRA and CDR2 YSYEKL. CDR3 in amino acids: CASSQGTSRETQYF. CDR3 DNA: TGCGCCAGCAGCCAAGGGACTAGCAGAGAGACCCAGTACTTC.

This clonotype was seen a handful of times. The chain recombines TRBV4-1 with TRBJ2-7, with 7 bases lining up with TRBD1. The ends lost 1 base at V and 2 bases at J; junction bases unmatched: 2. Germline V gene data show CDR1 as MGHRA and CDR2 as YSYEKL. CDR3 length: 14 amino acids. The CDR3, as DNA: TGCGCCAGCAGCCAAGGGGGACAGCCCTACGAGCAGTACTTC. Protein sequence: CASSQGGQPYEQYF.

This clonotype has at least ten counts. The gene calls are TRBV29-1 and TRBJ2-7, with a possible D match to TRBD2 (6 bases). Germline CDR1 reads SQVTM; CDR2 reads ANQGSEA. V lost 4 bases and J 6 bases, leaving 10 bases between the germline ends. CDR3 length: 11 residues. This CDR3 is CSVVKGGEQYF. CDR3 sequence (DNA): TGCAGCGTTGTCAAGGGAGGCGAGCAGTACTTC.

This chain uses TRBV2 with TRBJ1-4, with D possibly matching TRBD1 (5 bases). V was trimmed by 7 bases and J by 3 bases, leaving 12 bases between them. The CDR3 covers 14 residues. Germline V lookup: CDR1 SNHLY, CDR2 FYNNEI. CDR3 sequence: CASKSMGANEKLFF. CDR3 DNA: TGTGCCAGCAAATCAATGGGGGCTAATGAAAAACTGTTTTTT. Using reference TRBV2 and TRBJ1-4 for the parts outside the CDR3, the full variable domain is EPEVTQTPSHQVTQMGQEVILRCVPISNHLYFYWYRQILGQKVEFLVSFYNNEISEKSEIFDDQFSVERPDGSNFTLKIRSTKLEDSAMYFCASKSMGANEKLFFGSGTQLSVL.